This passage covers 10 T cell receptor beta chains from one sample sequenced in a study of cytomegalovirus exposure and HLA in healthy donors. The PCR made use of 60 Vbeta and 13 Jbeta primers. Assay used: immunoSEQ multiplex PCR; TCRdb lists only in-frame clones, some missing. The sample includes 150,000 to 200,000 clones, roughly 85% of them seen just once. Sequencing was done on a sample of PBMCs. The receptor set was obtained from a woman in her late teens or twenties in good health and CMV-seronegative.

This sequence joins TRBV6-1 and TRBJ2-7, with 9 positions matching TRBD1. Germline-derived CDR1 and CDR2 are MNHNS and SASEGT. This CDR3 contains 15 residues. With 6 bases clipped from V and 2 bases from J, the junction kept 8 bases outside the gene matches. The CDR3 region is CASRSYGTGTYEQYF. The CDR3 coding sequence is TGTGCCAGCAGATCTTACGGGACAGGGACCTACGAGCAGTACTTC.

The chain links TRBV30 to TRBJ2-2, with TRBD2 as a possible D gene (6 bases). CDR1 GTSNPN and CDR2 SVGIG come from the germline V gene (reference sequence). Trimming shortened V by 0 bases and J by 2 bases, and 13 bases separated the two germline ends. CDR3 length: 16 residues. The CDR3 DNA reads as TGTGCCTGGAGTGTACGGGCGACTAGAAACACCGGGGAGCTGTTTTTT. It yields the protein CAWSVRATRNTGELFF.

This chain links TRBV11-2 with TRBJ2-5, with TRBD2 matching over 9 bases. CDR1 SGHAT and CDR2 FQNNGV come from the germline V gene. The V segment lost 4 bases and the J segment 4 bases; nucleotides outside the gene matches: 10. The CDR3 spans 16 residues. The CDR3, as DNA: TGTGCCAGCAGCTCATCTAGGATAGCGGGAGTAGAGACCCAGTACTTC. This codes for CASSSSRIAGVETQYF.

The chain joins TRBV7-2 to TRBJ1-4; D is uncertain. The CDR3 covers 14 residues. CDR1 is SGHTA and CDR2 is FQGNSA in the germline V gene. The V end was cut by 3 bases, the J end by 8 bases, with 13 bases between. CDR3 coding DNA: TGTGCCAGCAGCTTCTCGGGAGTGCAGGAAAAACTGTTTTTT. The encoded protein is CASSFSGVQEKLFF.

Written as DNA, the CDR3 is TGCGCCAGCAGAATTCGGACTAGCGGGGATCCCGGCGGGGAGCTGTTTTTT. Its protein is CASRIRTSGDPGGELFF. The J gene is TRBJ2-2, the V gene TRBV10-2, with TRBD2 matching 12 bases. The CDR3 runs to 17 residues. V was clipped by 6 bases and J by 7 bases; unmatched bases: 12. Germline CDR1 is WSHSY and CDR2 is SAAADI.

The chain is built from TRBV19 and TRBJ2-3; 10 bases line up with TRBD2. J was trimmed by 2 bases and V by 2 bases; bases with no gene match: 10. Germline CDR1 LNHDA, CDR2 SQIVND (reference sequence). This CDR3 spans 18 amino acids. CDR3 protein: CASSIKGGTSANTDTQYF. CDR3 bases: TGTGCCAGTAGTATAAAGGGGGGGACTAGCGCGAACACAGATACGCAGTATTTT.

This chain connects TRBV7-9 to TRBJ2-3; 7 positions match TRBD2. Trimming took 3 bases from V and 0 from J; bases not matched to a gene: 6. The CDR3 has 16 amino acids. Germline V gene data show CDR1 as SEHNR and CDR2 as FQNEAQ (reference sequence). This CDR3 reads CASSLGGGESTDTQYF. The CDR3 coding sequence is TGTGCCAGCAGCTTGGGGGGAGGGGAAAGCACAGATACGCAGTATTTT. The full variable domain, completed using reference TRBV7-9 and TRBJ2-3, is DTGVSQNPRHKITKRGQNVTFRCDPISEHNRLYWYRQTLGQGPEFLTYFQNEAQLEKSRLLSDRFSAERPKGSFSTLEIQRTEQGDSAMYLCASSLGGGESTDTQYFGPGTRLTVL.

The V gene is TRBV7-9, the J gene TRBJ2-1, with 7 bases that match TRBD2. CDR1 SEHNR and CDR2 FQNEAQ come from the germline V gene (reference sequence). The V and J ends lost 7 bases and 4 bases, in that order; junction bases with no gene match: 13. The CDR3 is made up of 16 amino acids. The CDR3 loop reads CASKSLEGLQYNEQFF. CDR3 coding DNA: TGTGCCAGCAAGTCCCTAGAGGGACTACAATACAATGAGCAGTTCTTC.

In this sample, this clone turned up once. The CDR3 is CASSLAGGANSGANVLTF. The DNA of the CDR3 is TGTGCCAGCAGCTTGGCGGGTGGGGCCAACTCTGGGGCCAACGTCCTGACTTTC. J is TRBJ2-6 and V is TRBV5-5; weak D call: TRBD1 (5 bases). CDR3 length: 18 residues. The V gene's germline CDR1 is SGHKS and CDR2 YYEKEE (reference sequence). Trimming removed 0 bases from V and 0 bases from J, with 13 bases in between.

The J gene is TRBJ2-7, the V gene TRBV7-9, with a tentative D call TRBD2 (6 bases). The CDR3 loop spans 16 amino acids. CDR1 is SEHNR, CDR2 FQNEAQ, per germline (reference sequence). The germline V and J ends were trimmed by 5 bases and 1 base, with 18 bases remaining between them. The CDR3 bases are TGTGCCAGCAGCATCCTTTACGGGACTCAATCCTACGAGCAGTACTTC. Its translation is CASSILYGTQSYEQYF.